One and the same sample provided the 9 T cell receptor beta chains below, sequenced in a study of T cell repertoires in cytomegalovirus infection. From the reads, TCRdb called clonotypes with MiXCR, one entry per CDR3 protein. The table has roughly 500,000 distinct CDR3 sequences, approximately 11% seen once; the top ten hold roughly a tenth. The sample comprised PBMCs. These receptors all stem from a human donor in good health (CMV status not recorded). Some clones in this sample may be carry-over from other donors' samples.

Only a few counts were recorded for this clonotype. This sequence joins TRBV3-1 and TRBJ1-1, with D possibly being TRBD1 (6 bases). The V end lost 3 bases, the J end lost 6 bases, and 14 bases lay between the germline ends. CDR1 and CDR2 from the germline V gene are LGHDT and YNNKEL (reference sequence). The length of the CDR3 is 14 residues. CDR3 amino acids: CASSHESDSPEAFF. The CDR3 DNA reads TGTGCCAGCAGCCACGAATCGGACAGCCCTGAAGCTTTCTTT. Full variable domain (outside the CDR3, taken from reference TRBV3-1 and TRBJ1-1): DTAVSQTPKYLVTQMGNDKSIKCEQNLGHDTMYWYKQDSKKFLKIMFSYNNKELIINETVPNRFSPKSPDKAHLNLHINSLELGDSAVYFCASSHESDSPEAFFGQGTRLTVV.

The table lists this clonotype with many counts. The chain employs TRBV7-9 and TRBJ2-5, with 13 bases identical to TRBD2. Trimming cost V 5 bases and J 0 bases; bases outside gene matches: 9. This CDR3 region has 18 residues. Germline CDR1 and CDR2: SEHNR and FQNEAQ (reference sequence). The CDR3 coding sequence is TGTGCCAGCAGCCACGGGACTAGCGGGGCCGCTTACCAAGAGACCCAGTACTTC. Translation: CASSHGTSGAAYQETQYF.

A few counts support this clonotype. V gene TRBV11-2 combines with J gene TRBJ2-5; 11 nucleotides align to TRBD1. Germline V gives CDR1 SGHAT, CDR2 FQNNGV. CDR3 size: 16 residues. The J segment lost 6 bases and the V segment lost 5 bases, leaving 11 bases of the junction unmatched. DNA of the CDR3: TGTGCCAGCAGCGGGAGTGGCGGGACAGGGGGACAGACCCAGTACTTC. Its protein product is CASSGSGGTGGQTQYF.

The table lists this clonotype with many counts. The J gene is TRBJ1-2, the V gene TRBV6-1, with a tentative D call TRBD1 (5 bases). The ends were cut back, 1 base at V and 0 bases at J, with 9 bases in the middle. The CDR3 is 15 residues long. Germline CDR1 reads MNHNS; CDR2 reads SASEGT. The CDR3 reads CASSEDEGPNYGYTF. As DNA, the CDR3 is TGTGCCAGCAGTGAAGATGAGGGACCTAACTATGGCTACACCTTC.

This clonotype was counted only a few times. V gene TRBV29-1 combines with J gene TRBJ2-1; 12 nucleotides line up with TRBD2. V lost 6 bases, J lost 1 base, and 4 bases stayed unmatched. CDR1 is SQVTM and CDR2 is ANQGSEA in the germline V gene. The length of the CDR3 is 15 residues. The CDR3 spells CSVDGLAGSYNEQFF. Written as DNA, the CDR3 is TGCAGCGTGGACGGACTAGCGGGATCCTACAATGAGCAGTTCTTC.

This clonotype was detected only once. A read error may be the cause here, since a much bigger clone is one base away. J is TRBJ1-1 and V is TRBV7-9; D is ambiguous. Trimming removed 0 bases from V and 0 bases from J, with 11 bases in between. The germline V gene has CDR1 SEHNR and CDR2 FQNEAQ (reference sequence). CDR3 size: 16 residues. CDR3 loop: CASSLAPERVNTEAFF. The CDR3 DNA is TGTGCCAGCAGCTTAGCCCCGGAGAGGGTGAACACTGAAGCTTTCTTT.

This chain uses TRBV30 with TRBJ1-1; D gene unclear. The CDR3 extends over 15 amino acids. Germline loops: CDR1 GTSNPN, CDR2 SVGIG (reference sequence). Trimming stripped 4 bases from V and 4 bases from J, with 19 bases between. CDR3 DNA: TGTGCCTGGACCTCGCCCGGAGGTTGGGGCACTGAAGCTTTCTTT. This translates into CAWTSPGGWGTEAFF.

This clonotype was seen repeatedly, ten times or more. The rearrangement joins TRBV28 to TRBJ1-6; no clear D gene. Germline V lookup: CDR1 MDHEN, CDR2 SYDVKM. Between the trimmed V and J ends, which lost 2 bases and 6 bases, there was a span of 5 bases. The CDR3 runs 13 residues. The CDR3 region has the DNA TGTGCCAGCAGTTTAAACAGTAATTCACCCCTCCACTTT. Its translation: CASSLNSNSPLHF.

This clonotype was observed many times. This chain connects TRBV7-3 to TRBJ2-1; 14 positions agree with TRBD2. V dropped 2 bases and J dropped 7; count of bases not matched to a gene: 7. In germline, CDR1 is SGHTA, CDR2 FQGTGA. The CDR3 covers 17 residues. CDR3 DNA sequence: TGTGCCAGCAGCTTAGGGACTAGCGGGAGTTGGGGAAATGAGCAGTTCTTC. Its translation: CASSLGTSGSWGNEQFF. The entire variable domain, with the rest obtained from reference TRBV7-3 and TRBJ2-1, is as follows: GAGVSQTPSNKVTEKGKYVELRCDPISGHTALYWYRQSLGQGPEFLIYFQGTGAADDSGLPNDRFFAVRPEGSVSTLKIQRTERGDSAVYLCASSLGTSGSWGNEQFFGPGTRLTVL.